One and the same sample provided the 18 T cell receptor beta chains below, sequenced in a study of lymphopenia after photon versus proton radiotherapy. Sequencing used immunoSEQ multiplex PCR; TCRdb keeps in-frame clones, though not all of them. The data contain tens of thousands of clones, 90% to 95% of them singletons. The source material was peripheral blood, sampled from a patient treated with photon-based radiotherapy. The source is a woman in her forties or fifties with cholangiocarcinoma.

The chain uses TRBV5-1 and TRBJ2-7; a possible D gene is TRBD2 (6 bases). Germline assignment: CDR1 SGHRS and CDR2 YFSETQ. There are 15 residues in the CDR3. Deletions cut 0 bases from V and 5 bases from J, with 15 bases between. CDR3 sequence: CASSLEGGGENEQYF. For the CDR3, the DNA is TGCGCCAGCAGCTTGGAGGGCGGAGGGGAAAACGAGCAGTACTTC. The entire variable domain, with the rest obtained from reference TRBV5-1 and TRBJ2-7, is as follows: KAGVTQTPRYLIKTRGQQVTLSCSPISGHRSVSWYQQTPGQGLQFLFEYFSETQRNKGNFPGRFSGRQFSNSRSEMNVSTLELGDSALYLCASSLEGGGENEQYFGPGTRLTVT.

This clone occurred a few times. This sequence joins TRBV20-1 and TRBJ2-7; no reliable D call. Trimming left V 7 bases short and J 1 base short, with 5 bases between. CDR1 is DFQATT and CDR2 is SNEGSKA in the germline V gene (reference sequence). The CDR3 is 10 amino acids. The CDR3 nucleotides are TGCAGTGTCCTATCCTACGAGCAGTACTTC. It yields the protein CSVLSYEQYF.

This clone was seen only once. This rearrangement joins TRBV13 to TRBJ2-3; 10 nucleotides match TRBD2. Germline V CDR1 and CDR2: PRHDT, FYEKMQ (reference sequence). V shed 5 bases and J 7 bases; nucleotides not matched to a gene: 18. This CDR3 contains 18 residues. The CDR3 is CASSLRTGTSVGVNTQYF. The CDR3 coding sequence is TGTGCCAGCAGCCTCCGAACCGGGACTAGCGTAGGAGTAAATACGCAGTATTTT.

Only a few counts were recorded for this clone. This sequence joins TRBV7-2 and TRBJ2-7; D gene unclear. Germline CDR1 reads SGHTA; CDR2 reads FQGNSA. Trimming pared 0 bases from V and 2 bases from J, leaving 8 bases between. This CDR3 is 14 amino acids long. The CDR3 loop reads CASSLARATYEQYF. The CDR3 DNA reads TGTGCCAGCAGCTTAGCTCGGGCTACCTACGAGCAGTACTTC.

This chain uses TRBV27 with TRBJ1-5; TRBD1 matches at 7 bases. The germline V gene encodes CDR1 MNHEY and CDR2 SMNVEV (reference sequence). The CDR3 is 14 amino acids. V was clipped by 5 bases and J by 4 bases; unmatched bases: 5. CDR3 in amino acids: CASSHRQGNQPQHF. The DNA for the CDR3 is TGTGCCAGCAGTCATCGACAGGGAAATCAGCCCCAGCATTTT.

The CDR3 protein is CASSDGEGVVSPLHF. The CDR3 DNA reads TGCGCCAGCAGTGATGGGGAGGGAGTCGTCTCACCCCTCCACTTT. The gene calls are TRBV10-1 and TRBJ1-6, with D unresolved. The V gene lost 3 bases and the J gene lost 10 bases, with 16 bases spanning the gap. Germline V gives CDR1 WNHNN, CDR2 SYGVQD (reference sequence). There are 15 residues in the CDR3.

In this sample, this clone turned up once. The rearrangement uses TRBV6-6 and TRBJ1-1; unclear D gene. Germline-derived CDR1 and CDR2 are MNHNY and SVGAGI (reference sequence). CDR3 length equals 15 residues. V was shortened by 5 bases and J by 0 bases, with 13 bases between the two germline ends. The CDR3 DNA reads TGTGCCAGCAGTCCCCCTCGGCCCATGAACACTGAAGCTTTCTTT. This codes for CASSPPRPMNTEAFF.

The CDR3 DNA reads TGTGCCAGCTCACCATTAGTGGGGACCCAAGAGACCCAGTACTTC. Its protein is CASSPLVGTQETQYF. V is TRBV18 and J is TRBJ2-5; D is tentatively TRBD1 or TRBD2 (5 bases each). The V gene lost 2 bases and the J gene lost 1 base, with 11 bases spanning the gap. CDR1 KGHSH and CDR2 LQKENI come from the germline V gene. The CDR3 is 15 amino acids.

The genes are TRBV7-8 and TRBJ2-5, with D possibly being TRBD2 (6 bases). Germline V lookup: CDR1 SGHVS, CDR2 FQNEAQ. The CDR3 is made up of 14 amino acids. V lost 2 bases and J 5 bases, leaving 12 bases between the germline ends. The CDR3 DNA is TGTGCCAGCAGCTTATTACGGGGACTCGAGACCCAGTACTTC. Translation gives CASSLLRGLETQYF.

J is TRBJ1-6 and V is TRBV28; D is unresolved. Germline V gives CDR1 MDHEN, CDR2 SYDVKM. The ends were cut back, 8 bases at V and 0 bases at J, with 14 bases in the middle. The CDR3 extends over 16 amino acids. The CDR3 region has the DNA TGTGCCAGCGTACGGAGTCGGAGCTCCTATAATTCACCCCTCCACTTT. Protein: CASVRSRSSYNSPLHF. The full variable domain, rest sourced from reference TRBV28 and TRBJ1-6, is DVKVTQSSRYLVKRTGEKVFLECVQDMDHENMFWYRQDPGLGLRLIYFSYDVKMKEKGDIPEGYSVSREKKERFSLILESASTNQTSMYLCASVRSRSSYNSPLHFGNGTRLTVT.

The chain has TRBV18 and TRBJ1-1; possibly TRBD1 for D (6 bases). CDR1 is KGHSH, CDR2 LQKENI, per germline. The CDR3 length is 15 residues. V was clipped by 3 bases and J by 1 base, with 12 bases between them. The CDR3 spells CASSPYRQANTEAFF. The CDR3 bases are TGTGCCAGCTCACCTTACAGACAGGCGAACACTGAAGCTTTCTTT.

J is TRBJ2-3 and V is TRBV5-1; D might be TRBD2 (7 bases). Germline values: CDR1 SGHRS, CDR2 YFSETQ. This CDR3 is built from 18 residues. Between the trimmed V and J ends, which lost 1 base and 6 bases, there was a span of 24 bases. The CDR3 region is CASSLTLRRGGRGDTQYF. The CDR3 DNA reads TGCGCCAGCAGCTTGACCCTACGGCGCGGGGGCCGGGGGGATACGCAGTATTTT.

V gene TRBV5-1 combines with J gene TRBJ2-7; D possibly uses TRBD1 or TRBD2 (5 bases each). The CDR3 runs to 16 residues. The V gene lost 3 bases and the J gene lost 4 bases, with 20 bases spanning the gap. Germline V gene lookup returns CDR1 SGHRS and CDR2 YFSETQ. The CDR3 protein is CASSWDLIDTTYEQYF. CDR3 DNA sequence: TGCGCCAGCAGCTGGGACCTAATCGACACTACTTACGAGCAGTACTTC.

This clone occurred a few times. This sequence joins TRBV7-9 and TRBJ1-6, with D possibly matching TRBD1 (6 bases). V was clipped by 5 bases and J by 10 bases, with 18 bases between them. Germline CDR1 reads SEHNR; CDR2 reads FQNEAQ (reference sequence). CDR3 length equals 15 residues. In nucleotides, the CDR3 is TGTGCCAGCAGCATACAGGGTTCAAGACGATCACCCCTCCACTTT. Residues: CASSIQGSRRSPLHF.

The chain employs TRBV5-6 and TRBJ2-3, with D unresolved. The CDR3 extends over 12 amino acids. Germline assignment: CDR1 SGHDT and CDR2 YYEEEE. V lost 0 bases and J lost 4, with 3 bases in between. CDR3 region: CASSLAADTQYF. CDR3 DNA: TGTGCCAGCAGCTTGGCTGCAGATACGCAGTATTTT.

The CDR3 bases are TGTGCCAGCAGCTCCCAGGGAACCACCGGGGAGCTGTTTTTT. As protein: CASSSQGTTGELFF. V is TRBV5-4 and J is TRBJ2-2, with D maybe TRBD1 (5 bases). Trimming took 3 bases from V and 4 from J, leaving 10 bases between them. The CDR3 spans 14 residues. The germline V gene encodes CDR1 SGHNT and CDR2 YYREEE (reference sequence).

The chain carries TRBV7-9 and TRBJ1-1; D might be TRBD1 (6 bases). V gave up 5 bases and J gave up 1 base, with 17 bases separating them. The CDR3 sequence is 16 residues long. Germline V lookup: CDR1 SEHNR, CDR2 FQNEAQ (reference sequence). Here the CDR3 reads CASSLRQDTPNTEAFF. CDR3 nucleotide sequence: TGTGCCAGCAGCCTTAGACAGGATACACCGAACACTGAAGCTTTCTTT.

The chain is built from TRBV19 and TRBJ2-7, with D possibly matching TRBD1 (6 bases). The CDR3 sequence is 14 residues long. Germline V gives CDR1 LNHDA, CDR2 SQIVND (reference sequence). V was trimmed by 9 bases and J by 1 base, leaving 16 bases between them. The CDR3 bases are TGTGCCAGCGGCGTTGGGGACAAATCCTACGAGCAGTACTTC. Residues: CASGVGDKSYEQYF.